This TCR beta chain was obtained from a study of vaccination and CD4 T cells after COVID-19. The wider study: Convalescent persons amounted to six males plus four females, two of whom were Hispanic.

The study sequenced cultured CD4+ T cell DNA using the Oncomine TCR Beta short-read assay. TCRdb analysed the PCR reads with MiXCR anew, one entry per CDR3 protein. Counted here are 14,000 to 15,000 distinct CDR3 sequences, more than 40% occurring once; the ten biggest clones make up 13% to 15%. V was pared by 5 bases and J by 8 bases, with 7 bases between. The CDR3 contains 11 residues. Germline CDR1 reads MNHNS; CDR2 reads SASEGT. On this clonotype itself: Its cognate antigen is unknown.

As to treatment: roughly 10-day PBMC culture with coronavirus spike peptide pools or control peptides (ViraFEST assay). Half the growth medium was swapped for new IL-2 medium on days 3 and 7. General observations from the study: The appearance of a median 86.3% of reactive clones in convalescent patients occurred only post-vaccination.

Input material: CD4+ T cells from blood, cultured in vitro. This sequence was found in a human donor who had recovered from COVID-19. The J gene is TRBJ2-1, the V gene TRBV6-1, with unresolved D. DNA of the CDR3: TGTGCCAGCAGTCAGACTTATGAGCAGTTCTTC. It encodes CASSQTYEQFF.